This is a list of T cell receptor beta chains from one sample in a study of blood T cells in healthy people across ages. TCRdb passed the 5' RACE reads through MiXCR, listing each CDR3 protein once. The data contain 500,000 to 700,000 distinct CDR3 sequences, about 30% of them seen just once; the ten biggest clones take up 15% to 19%. Sequences were obtained from blood. The origin of the receptors is a woman older than 75 in good health. CDR3s include the opening cysteine and the closing phenylalanine or tryptophan. Each record gives: D gene, V gene, clone size, J gene, CDR3 DNA, CDR3 protein. The D gene is left open where the match is weak. Clone size is given for some rows only: seen once, a few or many times, or a class if the clone is expanded.

TRBD1	TRBV7-8	many	TRBJ1-5	TGTGCCAGCAGCTTGACAGGGAAACGCAATCAGCCCCAGCATTTT	CASSLTGKRNQPQHF
NA	TRBV27	few	TRBJ2-3	TGTGCCAGCAGTTTAGGTGGTCGGACAGATGCGCAGTATTTT	CASSLGGRTDAQYF
NA	TRBV20-1	many	TRBJ2-1	TGCAGTGCCCGTCTCAGTAGGAATGAGCAGTTCTTC	CSARLSRNEQFF
NA	TRBV7-9	many	TRBJ1-1	TGTGCCAGCAGCTTTCGGGACACTGAAGCTTTCTTT	CASSFRDTEAFF
NA	TRBV10-3	NA	TRBJ1-1	TGTGCCATCAGAGGCCCAGGGGAGAGAACTGAAGCTTTCTTT	CAIRGPGERTEAFF
NA	TRBV2	NA	TRBJ1-2	TGTACCAGCAAGGCAGGGGACCTCTATGGCTACACCTTC	CTSKAGDLYGYTF
NA	TRBV6-6	NA	TRBJ1-2	TGTGCCAGCACATTAGACAGACATGGCTACACCTTC	CASTLDRHGYTF
TRBD1	TRBV20-1	few	TRBJ1-4	TGCAGTTTATCCATGACCGGGACAGGGGATGAAAAACTGTTTTTT	CSLSMTGTGDEKLFF
TRBD1	TRBV2	many	TRBJ1-2	TGTGCCAGCAGTGATAACAGGGGGCCCGGCTATGGCTACACCTTC	CASSDNRGPGYGYTF
NA	TRBV5-1	medium-sized	TRBJ2-5	TGCGCCAGCAGCCCCCGTTGGGGGGCCCAAGAGACCCAGTACTTC	CASSPRWGAQETQYF
NA	TRBV12-3/TRBV12-4	many	TRBJ2-1	TGTGCCAGCAGTTTAACAGGGACCCACTACAATGAGCAGTTCTTC	CASSLTGTHYNEQFF
NA	TRBV20-1	many	TRBJ2-5	TGCAGTGCCCCCTCCCGAGGGGGGAGACAAGAGACCCAGTACTTC	CSAPSRGGRQETQYF
NA	TRBV28	many	TRBJ2-7	TGTGCCAGCGCCACATGGAGACCGGACTACGAGCAGTACTTC	CASATWRPDYEQYF
NA	TRBV30	NA	TRBJ2-3	TGTGCCTGGAGTCCCCTGGGGCTAGGCTACCACACAGATACGCAGTATTTT	CAWSPLGLGYHTDTQYF
NA	TRBV3-1	NA	TRBJ1-1	TGTGCCAGCAGCCAAGCTGGACAGTCCATGAACACTGAAGCTTTCTTT	CASSQAGQSMNTEAFF
NA	TRBV3-1	NA	TRBJ1-1	TGTGCCAGCAGCCAAGACAGCTCATGGGGGAGTGGAACTGAAGCTTTCTTT	CASSQDSSWGSGTEAFF
NA	TRBV4-3	many	TRBJ2-1	TGCGCCAGCAGCCAAGATGGCCGGTCAGACAATGAGCAGTTCTTC	CASSQDGRSDNEQFF
NA	TRBV7-2	few	TRBJ2-5	TGTGCCAGCAGCTTATCGGGGGCTAAAGAGACCCAGTACTTC	CASSLSGAKETQYF
NA	TRBV4-2	many	TRBJ2-5	TGTGCCAGCAGCCAAGAAGGGGGGCCGTACCAAGAGACCCAGTACTTC	CASSQEGGPYQETQYF
NA	TRBV7-8	NA	TRBJ2-7	TGTGCCGGCAGCGCTCGGTACGAGCAGTACTTC	CAGSARYEQYF
NA	TRBV12-3/TRBV12-4	NA	TRBJ1-1	TGTGCCAGCAGTTTCAGGGCTGGGTCAAACACTGAAGCTTTCTTT	CASSFRAGSNTEAFF
NA	TRBV3-1	NA	TRBJ2-7	TGTGCCAGCAGCCACGCCGTTACCTACAGTGAGCAGTACTTC	CASSHAVTYSEQYF